What follows are 28 T cell receptor beta chains derived from one specimen sequenced in a study of Graves' ophthalmopathy and Graves' hyperthyroidism. Investigators amplified TCR beta CDR3 regions from RNA transcripts. RT-PCR in the first round used HTBI primers; a second-round multiplex PCR followed. From the multiplex PCR reads, TCRdb called clonotypes with MiXCR, one entry per CDR3 protein. The sample includes approximately 410,000 distinct CDR3 sequences, just over 15% seen only once; the top ten take approximately 7%. The sample comprised peripheral blood. These receptors were collected from a woman between 18 and 29 years old with stable Graves' hyperthyroidism.

This clonotype was picked up many times. The chain joins TRBV20-1 to TRBJ1-1; no firm D call. Trimming removed 4 bases at V and 7 bases at J, with 13 bases between. Germline V gene lookup returns CDR1 DFQATT and CDR2 SNEGSKA (reference sequence). There are 12 residues in the CDR3. The CDR3 region has the DNA TGCAGTGCTATACACCTAAACCTTGAAGCTTTCTTT. Amino acids: CSAIHLNLEAFF.

This clonotype came up many times. V gene TRBV11-2 combines with J gene TRBJ1-5; D is possibly TRBD1 (6 bases). Germline V gene sequence: CDR1 SGHAT, CDR2 FQNNGV. This CDR3 region has 13 residues. V was pared by 3 bases and J by 6 bases, with 9 bases between. For the CDR3, the DNA is TGTGCCAGCAGCTTTAGGGGGGGTCAGCCCCAGCATTTT. It yields the protein CASSFRGGQPQHF.

V gene TRBV7-2 combines with J gene TRBJ1-5; D possibly corresponds to TRBD1 (5 bases). The V end lost 1 base, the J end lost 7 bases, and 11 bases lay between the germline ends. The germline gives CDR1 SGHTA, CDR2 FQGNSA. The CDR3 spans 14 residues. In nucleotides, the CDR3 is TGTGCCAGCAGCTTAGTAGGAGGGGAACAGCCCCAGCATTTT. Translation: CASSLVGGEQPQHF.

There are many counts of this clonotype. J is TRBJ1-2 and V is TRBV20-1; 9 bases align to TRBD1. The V gene's germline CDR1 is DFQATT and CDR2 SNEGSKA (reference sequence). With V trimmed by 2 bases and J by 8 bases, 6 bases remained unmatched. This CDR3 has 13 amino acids. The CDR3 DNA is TGCAGTGCTAGATTGACAGGGGGAGAGGGCTACACCTTC. Encoded protein: CSARLTGGEGYTF.

In its sample, this clonotype was seen many times. This sequence joins TRBV7-2 and TRBJ1-2; D unclear. The CDR3 is 13 residues long. Germline values: CDR1 SGHTA, CDR2 FQGNSA. Between the trimmed V and J ends, which lost 1 base and 8 bases, there was a span of 11 bases. In DNA, the CDR3 is TGTGCCAGCAGCTTAGGTGTGGTATCCGGCTACACCTTC. It yields the protein CASSLGVVSGYTF.

This clonotype was seen many times. The rearrangement links TRBV11-2 to TRBJ1-1; D gene unclear. Germline V CDR1 and CDR2: SGHAT, FQNNGV. V was pared by 1 base and J by 10 bases, with 10 bases between. The length of the CDR3 is 12 residues. Here the CDR3 DNA reads TGTGCCAGCAGCTTAGGTGTGGCGGGAGCTTTCTTT. Translating it yields CASSLGVAGAFF.

The V call is TRBV27, the J call TRBJ2-5; 8 bases map to TRBD1. The CDR3 runs to 12 residues. The junction had 4 bases not matched to a gene; V was cut back by 9 bases and J by 4 bases. Germline V gives CDR1 MNHEY, CDR2 SMNVEV (reference sequence). This CDR3 reads CASQGTGETQYF. The CDR3 DNA sequence: TGTGCCAGTCAGGGGACAGGAGAGACCCAGTACTTC.

This clonotype occurred many times. The chain has TRBV7-2 and TRBJ1-2; D perhaps matches TRBD1 (6 bases). The germline V gene has CDR1 SGHTA and CDR2 FQGNSA. This CDR3 has 15 residues. The ends were cut back, 4 bases at V and 8 bases at J, with 20 bases in the middle. This chain's CDR3 is CASSSGGDPTGGYTF. DNA for the CDR3: TGTGCCAGCAGCTCCGGAGGGGACCCAACAGGGGGCTACACCTTC.

Ten or more counts support this clonotype. The chain combines TRBV6-1 with TRBJ2-5; D is perhaps TRBD1 (6 bases). Germline V gene sequence: CDR1 MNHNS, CDR2 SASEGT. The CDR3 extends over 13 amino acids. Trimming pared 4 bases from V and 4 bases from J, leaving 10 bases between. The CDR3 coding sequence is TGTGCCAGCAGTGGAACAGGGTTAGAGACCCAGTACTTC. This sequence encodes CASSGTGLETQYF.

This clonotype has ten or more counts. The chain uses TRBV28 and TRBJ2-5, with 7 bases fitting TRBD2. CDR1 is MDHEN and CDR2 is SYDVKM in the germline V gene. J was trimmed by 5 bases and V by 6 bases; bases with no gene match: 9. The CDR3 covers 14 residues. The CDR3 DNA sequence: TGTGCCAGCAGGGGCCGAGCGGGGTGGGAGACCCAGTACTTC. It yields the protein CASRGRAGWETQYF.

This clonotype was seen many times. This chain uses TRBV5-6 with TRBJ1-1, with D unresolved. Germline V gene sequence: CDR1 SGHDT, CDR2 YYEEEE. The germline V and J ends were trimmed by 3 bases and 6 bases, with 12 bases remaining between them. This CDR3 spans 13 amino acids. In nucleotides, the CDR3 is TGTGCCAGCAGCTACGGTTTCATCCCTGAAGCTTTCTTT. This gives the protein CASSYGFIPEAFF.

This clonotype was counted many times. The chain has TRBV6-1 and TRBJ1-6; D may be TRBD1 (5 bases). The V gene lost 8 bases and the J gene lost 5 bases, with 7 bases spanning the gap. Germline assignment: CDR1 MNHNS and CDR2 SASEGT. The CDR3 spans 12 residues. CDR3 residues: CASARDNSPLHF. The CDR3, as DNA: TGTGCCAGCGCCAGGGATAATTCACCCCTCCACTTT.

This clonotype was observed at least ten times. The CDR3 nucleotides are TGCAGTGCTCGCGGACAGGCCCTTATGAACACTGAAGCTTTCTTT. This sequence encodes CSARGQALMNTEAFF. The rearrangement joins TRBV20-1 to TRBJ1-1, with TRBD1 identical over 7 bases. V lost 5 bases, J lost 0 bases, and 9 bases stayed unmatched. The CDR3 has 15 amino acids. Germline CDR1 is DFQATT and CDR2 is SNEGSKA (reference sequence).

In regard to this clonotype: This may be a read error: a much more frequent sequence differs by one nucleotide. The V and J genes are TRBV11-3 and TRBJ2-7, with a weak D call TRBD2 (6 bases). The length of the CDR3 is 15 residues. Germline V gene sequence: CDR1 SGHNT, CDR2 YENEEA. The CDR3: CASILVAAVRREQYF. The CDR3 coding sequence is TGTGCCAGCATCTTAGTAGCGGCGGTCCGGAGAGAGCAGTACTTC.

The CDR3, as DNA: TGTGCCAGCAGTTTAGCGCTTCAGGGCGGACAGGGGAACAATGAGCAGTTCTTC. Amino acids: CASSLALQGGQGNNEQFF. The gene calls are TRBV12-3 or TRBV12-4 and TRBJ2-1; 9 bases agree with TRBD1. This CDR3 comprises 18 residues. J gave up 5 bases and V 0 bases, and 11 bases lay outside the gene matches.

This clonotype was recorded many times. This chain joins TRBV3-1 and TRBJ2-2; 10 bases are shared with TRBD1. Germline trimming cut 4 bases from V and 6 bases from J; bases unmatched to any gene: 5. Germline V gives CDR1 LGHDT, CDR2 YNNKEL (reference sequence). This CDR3 contains 15 residues. For the CDR3, the DNA is TGTGCCAGCAGCCCCCGGACAGGGGGACCCGGGGAGCTGTTTTTT. Translation: CASSPRTGGPGELFF.

This clonotype was counted only a few times. V gene TRBV5-1 combines with J gene TRBJ1-1; 7 positions agree with TRBD1. Germline CDR1 and CDR2: SGHRS and YFSETQ. This CDR3 spans 15 amino acids. V lost 3 bases and J lost 4; bases outside the gene matches: 9. CDR3 protein: CASSSWTGWSTEAFF. The CDR3 region has the DNA TGCGCCAGCAGCTCGTGGACAGGTTGGTCCACTGAAGCTTTCTTT.

In its sample, this clonotype was seen many times. The chain is built from TRBV12-3 or TRBV12-4 and TRBJ1-2; no reliable D call. V dropped 2 bases and J dropped 6 bases, with 4 bases sitting between them. CDR3 length equals 11 residues. The CDR3 is CASSLTDGYTF. The DNA of the CDR3 is TGTGCCAGCAGTTTAACGGATGGCTACACCTTC.

This clonotype has ten or more counts. The chain joins TRBV24-1 to TRBJ2-5; TRBD1 agrees at 9 bases. The ends lost 4 bases at V and 2 bases at J; junction bases unmatched: 4. From germline, CDR1 is KGHDR and CDR2 SFDVKD. The CDR3 extends over 15 amino acids. CDR3 loop: CATSERGQGQETQYF. The CDR3 bases are TGTGCCACCAGTGAGCGGGGACAGGGACAAGAGACCCAGTACTTC.

There are many counts of this clonotype. CDR3 amino acids: CASSRTSGAPTGELFF. In DNA form, the CDR3 reads TGTGCCAGCAGCCGGACTAGCGGGGCACCAACCGGGGAGCTGTTTTTT. This chain links TRBV6-2 or TRBV6-3 with TRBJ2-2; 12 bases fit TRBD2. Germline V CDR1 and CDR2: MNHEY, SVGEGT. The junction had 7 bases not matched to a gene; V was cut back by 6 bases and J by 5 bases. The CDR3 has 16 residues.

This clonotype was seen many times. The J gene is TRBJ1-1, the V gene TRBV20-1, with a weak D call TRBD1 (6 bases). V dropped 0 bases and J dropped 1 base, with 15 bases sitting between them. CDR3 length: 16 amino acids. Germline V gene sequence: CDR1 DFQATT, CDR2 SNEGSKA (reference sequence). In DNA, the CDR3 is TGCAGTGCTAGAGATCGTGGGGGGGCCGGGAACACTGAAGCTTTCTTT. This encodes CSARDRGGAGNTEAFF.

This clonotype occurred many times. This sequence joins TRBV5-1 and TRBJ1-5; no reliable D call. Germline V gives CDR1 SGHRS, CDR2 YFSETQ. This CDR3 has 13 amino acids. V lost 4 bases to trimming and J lost 2 bases, with 7 bases between them. CDR3 coding DNA: TGCGCCAGCAGCCCAGGTGGCAATCAGCCCCAGCATTTT. Its protein is CASSPGGNQPQHF.

This clonotype was recorded at least ten times. The chain uses TRBV9 and TRBJ2-5, with 10 bases lining up with TRBD2. CDR1 is SGDLS and CDR2 is YYNGEE in the germline V gene. V was pared by 4 bases and J by 4 bases, with 10 bases of the junction left unmatched. CDR3 length equals 16 residues. Here the CDR3 reads CASSPASGGYTETQYF. The CDR3 DNA is TGTGCCAGCAGCCCAGCTAGCGGGGGTTATACAGAGACCCAGTACTTC. Full variable domain (rest looked up from reference TRBV9 and TRBJ2-5): DSGVTQTPKHLITATGQRVTLRCSPRSGDLSVYWYQQSLDQGLQFLIQYYNGEERAKGNILERFSAQQFPDLHSELNLSSLELGDSALYFCASSPASGGYTETQYFGPGTRLLVL.

This clonotype was counted ten times or more. The chain couples TRBV20-1 to TRBJ1-2; unclear D gene. The CDR3 length is 13 residues. From germline, CDR1 is DFQATT and CDR2 SNEGSKA (reference sequence). V was cut by 4 bases and J by 0 bases, with 9 bases left in between. This CDR3 is CSANPGSNYGYTF. CDR3 nucleotide sequence: TGCAGTGCTAACCCGGGGTCTAACTATGGCTACACCTTC.

This clonotype was found many times. V is TRBV6-1 and J is TRBJ1-6; 9 bases are a match to TRBD1. V trimming: 6 bases; J trimming: 7 bases; junction bases outside the gene matches: 7. Germline assignment: CDR1 MNHNS and CDR2 SASEGT. CDR3 length: 15 residues. CDR3 bases: TGTGCCAGCAGACCCCCGGGACAGGGAAATTCACCCCTCCACTTT. Translating gives CASRPPGQGNSPLHF.

This clonotype was recorded many times. A read error may account for a junction end that differs from germline. This chain uses TRBV5-1 with TRBJ2-2; D may be TRBD2 (6 bases). The CDR3 has 14 amino acids. Germline CDR1 SGHRS, CDR2 YFSETQ. CDR3 in DNA: TGTGCCAGCAGCCCGGGACTGAACACCGGGGAGCTGTTTTTT. It encodes CASSPGLNTGELFF.

In its sample, this clonotype was seen many times. V gene TRBV6-1 combines with J gene TRBJ1-6; unclear D gene. The CDR3 extends over 12 amino acids. V lost 5 bases and J 7 bases, leaving 6 bases between the germline ends. Germline assignment: CDR1 MNHNS and CDR2 SASEGT. CDR3 coding DNA: TGTGCCAGCAGTTTGATCAATTCACCCCTCCACTTT. Translated: CASSLINSPLHF.

This clonotype was recorded at least ten times. The genes are TRBV12-3 or TRBV12-4 and TRBJ1-3; D uncertain. The CDR3 loop spans 14 amino acids. Trimming removed 3 bases from V and 0 bases from J, with 6 bases in between. In nucleotides, the CDR3 is TGTGCCAGCAGTTTTGGCAGCTCTGGAAACACCATATATTTT. It specifies CASSFGSSGNTIYF.